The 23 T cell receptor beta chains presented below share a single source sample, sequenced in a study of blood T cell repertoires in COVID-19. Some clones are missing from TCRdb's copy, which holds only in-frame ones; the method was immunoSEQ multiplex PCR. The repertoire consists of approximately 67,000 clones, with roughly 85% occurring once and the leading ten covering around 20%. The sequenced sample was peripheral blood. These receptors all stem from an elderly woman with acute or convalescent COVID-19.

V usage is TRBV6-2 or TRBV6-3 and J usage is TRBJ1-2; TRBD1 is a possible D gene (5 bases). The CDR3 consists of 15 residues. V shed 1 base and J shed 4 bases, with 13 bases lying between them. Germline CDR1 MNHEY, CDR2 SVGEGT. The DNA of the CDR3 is TGTGCCAGCAGTTACTACCCCCAGGGAACCTATGGCTACACCTTC. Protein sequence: CASSYYPQGTYGYTF.

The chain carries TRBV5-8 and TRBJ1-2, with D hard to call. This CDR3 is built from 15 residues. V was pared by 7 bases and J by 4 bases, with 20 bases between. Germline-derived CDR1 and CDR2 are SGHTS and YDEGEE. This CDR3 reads CASSNLAATLYGYTF. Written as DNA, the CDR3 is TGTGCCAGCTCTAACCTCGCAGCGACGCTCTATGGCTACACCTTC.

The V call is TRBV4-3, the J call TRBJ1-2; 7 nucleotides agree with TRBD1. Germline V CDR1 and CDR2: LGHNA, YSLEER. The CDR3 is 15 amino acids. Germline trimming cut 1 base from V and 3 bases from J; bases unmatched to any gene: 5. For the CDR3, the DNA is TGCGCCAGCAGCCAAGCGTTGGGGACAGACTATGGCTACACCTTC. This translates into CASSQALGTDYGYTF.

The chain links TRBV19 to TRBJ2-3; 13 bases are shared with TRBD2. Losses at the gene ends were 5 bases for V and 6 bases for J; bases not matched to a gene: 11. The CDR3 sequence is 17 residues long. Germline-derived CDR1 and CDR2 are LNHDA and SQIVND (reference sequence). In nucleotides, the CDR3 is TGTGCCAGTAGTGAGGGGACTAGCGGGAAGGCCGGGGATACGCAGTATTTT. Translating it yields CASSEGTSGKAGDTQYF.

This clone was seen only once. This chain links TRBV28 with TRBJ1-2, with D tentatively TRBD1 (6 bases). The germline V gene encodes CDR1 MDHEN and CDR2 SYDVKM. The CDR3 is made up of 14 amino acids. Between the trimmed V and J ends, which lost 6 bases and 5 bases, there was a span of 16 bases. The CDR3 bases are TGTGCCAGCAGCCCGACAGGATTCCTTTATGGCTACACCTTC. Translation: CASSPTGFLYGYTF.

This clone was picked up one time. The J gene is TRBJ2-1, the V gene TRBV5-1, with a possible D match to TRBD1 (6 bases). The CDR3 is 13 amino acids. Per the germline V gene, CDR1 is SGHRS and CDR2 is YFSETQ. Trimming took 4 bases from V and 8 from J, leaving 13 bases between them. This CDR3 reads CASSTGSSDEQFF. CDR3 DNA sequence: TGCGCCAGCAGCACAGGGTCCAGCGATGAGCAGTTCTTC.

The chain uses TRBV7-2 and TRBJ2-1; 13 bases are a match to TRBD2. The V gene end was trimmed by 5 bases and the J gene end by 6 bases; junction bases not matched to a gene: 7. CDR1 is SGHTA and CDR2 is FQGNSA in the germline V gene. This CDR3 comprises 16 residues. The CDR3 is CASSLLAGGGSNEQFF. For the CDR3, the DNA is TGTGCCAGCAGCCTACTAGCGGGAGGGGGCTCCAATGAGCAGTTCTTC. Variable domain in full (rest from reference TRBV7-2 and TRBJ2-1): GAGVSQSPSNKVTEKGKDVELRCDPISGHTALYWYRQSLGQGLEFLIYFQGNSAPDKSGLPSDRFSAERTGGSVSTLTIQRTQQEDSAVYLCASSLLAGGGSNEQFFGPGTRLTVL.

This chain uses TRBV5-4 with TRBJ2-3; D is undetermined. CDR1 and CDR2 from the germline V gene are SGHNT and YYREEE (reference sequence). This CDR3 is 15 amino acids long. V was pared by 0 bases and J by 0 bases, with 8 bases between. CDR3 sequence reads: CASSLESGSTDTQYF. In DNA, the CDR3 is TGTGCCAGCAGCTTGGAGTCCGGGAGCACAGATACGCAGTATTTT.

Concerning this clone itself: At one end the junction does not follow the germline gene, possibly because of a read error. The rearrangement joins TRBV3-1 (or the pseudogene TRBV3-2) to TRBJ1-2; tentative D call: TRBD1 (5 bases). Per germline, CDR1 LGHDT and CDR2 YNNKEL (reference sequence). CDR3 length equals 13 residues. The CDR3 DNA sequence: TGTGCCAGCAGCCTTGGGACTAATTATGGCTACACCTTC. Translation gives CASSLGTNYGYTF.

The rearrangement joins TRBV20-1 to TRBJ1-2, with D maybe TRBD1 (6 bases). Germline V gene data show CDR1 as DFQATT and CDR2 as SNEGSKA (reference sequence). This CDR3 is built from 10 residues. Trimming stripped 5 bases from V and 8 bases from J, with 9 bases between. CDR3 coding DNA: TGCAGTGCTCCACAGGGAGGCTACACCTTC. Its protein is CSAPQGGYTF.

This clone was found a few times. Written as DNA, the CDR3 is TGTGCCAGCAGCGCAACCGGGACTAGCGGGGGGGCCGGTTTCTACGAGCAGTACTTC. Encoded protein: CASSATGTSGGAGFYEQYF. The J gene is TRBJ2-7, the V gene TRBV11-2, with 16 bases identical to TRBD2. CDR1 and CDR2 from the germline V gene are SGHAT and FQNNGV. The V and J ends lost 5 bases and 3 bases, in that order; junction bases with no gene match: 13. There are 19 residues in the CDR3.

As DNA, the CDR3 is TGTGCCAGCAGCGCTTCCGGGACTAGCGGTTGGAGCTCCTACAATGAGCAGTTCTTC. It yields the protein CASSASGTSGWSSYNEQFF. The chain is built from TRBV7-8 and TRBJ2-1, with 11 bases identical to TRBD2. Germline lookup yields CDR1 SGHVS and CDR2 FQNEAQ. The CDR3 contains 19 residues. V trimming: 5 bases; J trimming: 0 bases; junction bases outside the gene matches: 12.

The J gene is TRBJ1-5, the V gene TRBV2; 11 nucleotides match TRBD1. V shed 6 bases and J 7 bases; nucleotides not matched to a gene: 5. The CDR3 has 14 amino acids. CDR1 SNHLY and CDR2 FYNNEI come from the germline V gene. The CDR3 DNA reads TGTGCCAGCAGCCGGACAGGGGGCTGGCAGCCCCAGCATTTT. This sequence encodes CASSRTGGWQPQHF.

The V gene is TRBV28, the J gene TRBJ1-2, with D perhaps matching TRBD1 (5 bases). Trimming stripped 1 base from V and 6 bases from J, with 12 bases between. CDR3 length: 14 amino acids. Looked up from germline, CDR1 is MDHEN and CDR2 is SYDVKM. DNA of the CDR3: TGTGCCAGCAGTTTATTTGCCAGGGTCCATGGCTACACCTTC. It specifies CASSLFARVHGYTF.

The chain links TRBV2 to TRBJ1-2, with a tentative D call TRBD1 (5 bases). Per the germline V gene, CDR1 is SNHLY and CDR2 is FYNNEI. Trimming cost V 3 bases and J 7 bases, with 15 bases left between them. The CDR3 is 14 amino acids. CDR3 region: CASSDSGGWVGYTF. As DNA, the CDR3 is TGTGCCAGCAGTGATAGCGGGGGATGGGTTGGCTACACCTTC.

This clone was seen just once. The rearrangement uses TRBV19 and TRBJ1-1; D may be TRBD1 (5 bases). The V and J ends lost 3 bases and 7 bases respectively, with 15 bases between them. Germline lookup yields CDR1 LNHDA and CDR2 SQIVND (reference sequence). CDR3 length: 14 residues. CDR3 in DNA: TGTGCCAGTAGTATTGCCGGGGGAAGCAGTGAAGCTTTCTTT. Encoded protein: CASSIAGGSSEAFF.

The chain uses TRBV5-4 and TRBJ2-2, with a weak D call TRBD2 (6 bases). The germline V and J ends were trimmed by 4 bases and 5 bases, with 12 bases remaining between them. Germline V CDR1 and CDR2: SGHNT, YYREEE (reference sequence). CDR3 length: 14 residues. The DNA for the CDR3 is TGTGCCAGCAGCCGGCGTGGGGGGACCGGGGAGCTGTTTTTT. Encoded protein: CASSRRGGTGELFF.

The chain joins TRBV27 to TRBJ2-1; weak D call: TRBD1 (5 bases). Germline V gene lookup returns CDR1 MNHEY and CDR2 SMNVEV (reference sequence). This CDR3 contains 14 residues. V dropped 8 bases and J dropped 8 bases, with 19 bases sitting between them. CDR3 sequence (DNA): TGTGCCAGCTCCAGGACACGCGATAGGGATGAGCAGTTCTTC. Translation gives CASSRTRDRDEQFF.

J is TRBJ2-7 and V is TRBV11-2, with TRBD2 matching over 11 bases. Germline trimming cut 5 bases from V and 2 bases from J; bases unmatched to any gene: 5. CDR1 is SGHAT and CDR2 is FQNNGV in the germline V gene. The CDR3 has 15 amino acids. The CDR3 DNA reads TGTGCCAGCAGCCGGGGACTAGCGGAGGCCTACGAGCAGTACTTC. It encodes CASSRGLAEAYEQYF. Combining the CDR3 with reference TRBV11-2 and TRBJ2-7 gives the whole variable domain EAGVAQSPRYKIIEKRQSVAFWCNPISGHATLYWYQQILGQGPKLLIQFQNNGVVDDSQLPKDRFSAERLKGVDSTLKIQPAKLEDSAVYLCASSRGLAEAYEQYFGPGTRLTVT.

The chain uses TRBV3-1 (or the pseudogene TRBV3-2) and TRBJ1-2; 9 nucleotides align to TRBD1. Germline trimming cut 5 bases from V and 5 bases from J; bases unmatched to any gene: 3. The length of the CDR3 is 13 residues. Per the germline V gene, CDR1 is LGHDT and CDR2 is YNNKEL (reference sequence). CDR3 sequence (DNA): TGTGCCAGCAGCTGGACAGGGGAGTATGGCTACACCTTC. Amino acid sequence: CASSWTGEYGYTF.

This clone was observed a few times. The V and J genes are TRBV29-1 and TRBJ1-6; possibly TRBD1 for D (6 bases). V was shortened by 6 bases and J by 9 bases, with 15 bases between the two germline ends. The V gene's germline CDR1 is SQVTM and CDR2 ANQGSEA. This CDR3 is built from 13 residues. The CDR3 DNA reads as TGCAGCGTCGGGGAGGGGGGAAGTTCACCCCTCCACTTT. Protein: CSVGEGGSSPLHF.

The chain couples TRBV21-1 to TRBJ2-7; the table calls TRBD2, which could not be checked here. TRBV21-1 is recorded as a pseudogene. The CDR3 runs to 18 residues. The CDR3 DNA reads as TGTGCCAGCAGCAAGTGGGGACTAGCGGTTGCCTCGGACTACGAGCAGTACTTC. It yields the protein CASSKWGLAVASDYEQYF.

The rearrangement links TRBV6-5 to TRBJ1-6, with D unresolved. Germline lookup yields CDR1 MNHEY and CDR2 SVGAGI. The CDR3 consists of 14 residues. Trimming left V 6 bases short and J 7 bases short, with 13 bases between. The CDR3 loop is CASSTTRRNSPLHF. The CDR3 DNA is TGTGCCAGCAGCACGACAAGGAGGAATTCACCCCTCCACTTT.